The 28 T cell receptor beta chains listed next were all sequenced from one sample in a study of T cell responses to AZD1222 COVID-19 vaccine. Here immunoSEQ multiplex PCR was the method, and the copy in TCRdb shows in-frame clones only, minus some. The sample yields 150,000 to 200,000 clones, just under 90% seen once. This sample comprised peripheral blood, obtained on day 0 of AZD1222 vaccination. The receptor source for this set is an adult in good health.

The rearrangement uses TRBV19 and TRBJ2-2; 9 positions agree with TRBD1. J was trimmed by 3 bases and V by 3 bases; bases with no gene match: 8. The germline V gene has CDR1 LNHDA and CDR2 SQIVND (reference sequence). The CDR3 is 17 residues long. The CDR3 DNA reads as TGTGCCAGTAGTATGAGAATCGGGACAGGGCACACCGGGGAGCTGTTTTTT. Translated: CASSMRIGTGHTGELFF.

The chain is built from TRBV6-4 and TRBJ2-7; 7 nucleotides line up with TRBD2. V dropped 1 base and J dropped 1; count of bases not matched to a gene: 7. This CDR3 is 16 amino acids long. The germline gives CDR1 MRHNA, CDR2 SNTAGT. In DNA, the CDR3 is TGTGCCAGCAGTGACTTGCGGGAGCGGAGTTCCTACGAGCAGTACTTC. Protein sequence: CASSDLRERSSYEQYF.

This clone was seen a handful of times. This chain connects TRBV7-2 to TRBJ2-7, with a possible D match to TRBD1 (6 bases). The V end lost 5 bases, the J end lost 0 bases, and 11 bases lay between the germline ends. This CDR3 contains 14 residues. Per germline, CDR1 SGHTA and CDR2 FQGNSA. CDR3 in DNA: TGTGCCAGCAGCAGGACAGCTCCCTCCTACGAGCAGTACTTC. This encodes CASSRTAPSYEQYF.

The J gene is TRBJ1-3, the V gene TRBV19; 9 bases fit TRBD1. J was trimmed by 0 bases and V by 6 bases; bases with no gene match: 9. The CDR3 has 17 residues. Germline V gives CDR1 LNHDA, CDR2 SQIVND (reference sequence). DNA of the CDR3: TGTGCCAGTAGGCCTAGCTGGGACAGGGACTCTGGAAACACCATATATTTT. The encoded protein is CASRPSWDRDSGNTIYF. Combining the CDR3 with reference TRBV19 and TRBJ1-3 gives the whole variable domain DGGITQSPKYLFRKEGQNVTLSCEQNLNHDAMYWYRQDPGQGLRLIYYSQIVNDFQKGDIAEGYSVSREKKESFPLTVTSAQKNPTAFYLCASRPSWDRDSGNTIYFGEGSWLTVV.

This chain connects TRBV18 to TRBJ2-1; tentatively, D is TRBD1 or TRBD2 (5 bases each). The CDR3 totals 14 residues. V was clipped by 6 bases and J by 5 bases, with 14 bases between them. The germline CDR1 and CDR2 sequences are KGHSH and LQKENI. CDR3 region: CASSRDRADNEQFF. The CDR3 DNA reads TGTGCCAGCTCCCGGGACCGGGCCGACAATGAGCAGTTCTTC.

The CDR3 DNA reads as TGTGCCAGCAGTCGCCCAGGGGGCAATTCACCCCTCCACTTT. Protein product: CASSRPGGNSPLHF. The V gene is TRBV7-2, the J gene TRBJ1-6; TRBD1 aligns across 8 bases. The CDR3 spans 14 residues. V shed 6 bases and J 7 bases; nucleotides not matched to a gene: 5. Germline values: CDR1 SGHTA, CDR2 FQGNSA.

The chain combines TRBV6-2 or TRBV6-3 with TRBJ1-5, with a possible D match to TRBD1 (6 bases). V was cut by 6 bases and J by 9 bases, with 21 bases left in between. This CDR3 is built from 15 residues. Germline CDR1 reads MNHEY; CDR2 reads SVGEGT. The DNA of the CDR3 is TGTGCCAGCAGCCTAGACAGGCGCCTCCTGCGGCCCCAGCATTTT. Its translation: CASSLDRRLLRPQHF.

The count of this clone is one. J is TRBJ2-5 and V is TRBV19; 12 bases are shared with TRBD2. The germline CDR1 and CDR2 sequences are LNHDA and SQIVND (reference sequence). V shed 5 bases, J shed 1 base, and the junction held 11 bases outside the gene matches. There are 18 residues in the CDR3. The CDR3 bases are TGTGCCAGTAGTCTAACTTCATTACTAGCGGGGGGCCAAGAGACCCAGTACTTC. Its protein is CASSLTSLLAGGQETQYF.

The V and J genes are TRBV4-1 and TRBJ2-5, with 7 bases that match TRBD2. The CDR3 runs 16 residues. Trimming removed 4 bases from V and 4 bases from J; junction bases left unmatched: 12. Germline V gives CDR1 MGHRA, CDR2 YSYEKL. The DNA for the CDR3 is TGCGCCAGCAGCCCCGAAGGGGAGCGGGACTTAGAGACCCAGTACTTC. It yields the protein CASSPEGERDLETQYF.

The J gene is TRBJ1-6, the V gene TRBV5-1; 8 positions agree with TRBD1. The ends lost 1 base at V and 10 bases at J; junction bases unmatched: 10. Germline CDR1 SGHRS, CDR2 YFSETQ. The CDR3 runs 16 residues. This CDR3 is CASSLNPTGERSPLHF. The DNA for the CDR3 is TGCGCCAGCAGCTTGAACCCGACAGGGGAGAGATCACCCCTCCACTTT.

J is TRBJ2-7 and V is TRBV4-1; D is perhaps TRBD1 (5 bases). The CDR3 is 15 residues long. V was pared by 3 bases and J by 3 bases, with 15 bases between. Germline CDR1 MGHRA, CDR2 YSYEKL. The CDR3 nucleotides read TGCGCCAGCAGCCACCCGCTTAAGACAGACTACGAGCAGTACTTC. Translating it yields CASSHPLKTDYEQYF.

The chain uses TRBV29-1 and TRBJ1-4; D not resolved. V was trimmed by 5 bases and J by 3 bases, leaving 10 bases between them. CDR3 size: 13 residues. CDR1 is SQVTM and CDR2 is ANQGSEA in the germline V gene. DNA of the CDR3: TGCAGCGTTTCCGGTAGGGCTAATGAAAAACTGTTTTTT. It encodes CSVSGRANEKLFF.

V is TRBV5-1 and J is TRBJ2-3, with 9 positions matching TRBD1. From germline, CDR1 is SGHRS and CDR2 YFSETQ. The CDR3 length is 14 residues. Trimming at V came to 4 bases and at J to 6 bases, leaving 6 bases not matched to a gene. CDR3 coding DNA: TGCGCCAGCAGCGCTGAACAGGGGGCGGATACGCAGTATTTT. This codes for CASSAEQGADTQYF.

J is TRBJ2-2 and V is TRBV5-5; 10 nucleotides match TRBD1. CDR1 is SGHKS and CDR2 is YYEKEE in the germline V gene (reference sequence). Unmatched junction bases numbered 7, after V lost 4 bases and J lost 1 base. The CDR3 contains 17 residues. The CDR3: CASSVGQGMVNTGELFF. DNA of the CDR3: TGTGCCAGCAGCGTGGGACAGGGGATGGTGAACACCGGGGAGCTGTTTTTT.

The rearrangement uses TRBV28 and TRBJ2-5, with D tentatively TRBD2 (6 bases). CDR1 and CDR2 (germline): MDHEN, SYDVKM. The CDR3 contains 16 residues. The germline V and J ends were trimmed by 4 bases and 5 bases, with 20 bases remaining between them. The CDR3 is CASSSPKEASGETQYF. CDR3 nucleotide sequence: TGTGCCAGCAGTTCCCCGAAGGAGGCCAGCGGGGAGACCCAGTACTTC.

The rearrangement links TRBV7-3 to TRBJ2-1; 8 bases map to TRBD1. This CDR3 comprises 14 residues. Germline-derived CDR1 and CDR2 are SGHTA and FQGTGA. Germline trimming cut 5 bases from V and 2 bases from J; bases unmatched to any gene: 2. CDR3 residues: CASSPGQAYNEQFF. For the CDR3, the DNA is TGTGCCAGCAGCCCGGGACAGGCCTACAATGAGCAGTTCTTC.

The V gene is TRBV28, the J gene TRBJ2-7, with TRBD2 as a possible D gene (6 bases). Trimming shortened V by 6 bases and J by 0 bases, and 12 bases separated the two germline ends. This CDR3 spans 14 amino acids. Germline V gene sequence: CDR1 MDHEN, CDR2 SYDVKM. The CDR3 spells CASRRDSYSYEQYF. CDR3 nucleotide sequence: TGTGCCAGCAGGCGGGACTCCTACTCCTACGAGCAGTACTTC.

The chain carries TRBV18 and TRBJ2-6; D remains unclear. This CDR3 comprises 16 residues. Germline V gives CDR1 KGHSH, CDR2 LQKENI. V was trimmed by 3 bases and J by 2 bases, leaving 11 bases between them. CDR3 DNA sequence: TGTGCCAGCTCACCGCAGTCCCAGGCTGGGGCCAACGTCCTGACTTTC. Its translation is CASSPQSQAGANVLTF.

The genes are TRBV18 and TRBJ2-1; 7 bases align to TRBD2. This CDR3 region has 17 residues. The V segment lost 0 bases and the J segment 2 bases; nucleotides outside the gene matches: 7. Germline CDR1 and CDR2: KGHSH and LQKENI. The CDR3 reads CASSPPGTSATYNEQFF. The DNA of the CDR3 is TGTGCCAGCTCACCACCGGGAACTAGCGCTACCTACAATGAGCAGTTCTTC.

The CDR3 sequence: CASPWVRGIKNIQYF. CDR3 in DNA: TGTGCCAGCCCCTGGGTTCGGGGTATCAAAAACATTCAGTACTTC. V is TRBV6-5 and J is TRBJ2-4, with D perhaps matching TRBD2 (5 bases). CDR3 size: 15 residues. The germline V gene encodes CDR1 MNHEY and CDR2 SVGAGI. Trimming took 8 bases from V and 3 from J, leaving 17 bases between them.

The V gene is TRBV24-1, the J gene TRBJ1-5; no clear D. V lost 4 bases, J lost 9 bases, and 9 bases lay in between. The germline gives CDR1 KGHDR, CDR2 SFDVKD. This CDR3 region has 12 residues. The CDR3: CATSDRAGPQHF. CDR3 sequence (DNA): TGTGCCACCAGTGACCGCGCTGGGCCCCAGCATTTT.

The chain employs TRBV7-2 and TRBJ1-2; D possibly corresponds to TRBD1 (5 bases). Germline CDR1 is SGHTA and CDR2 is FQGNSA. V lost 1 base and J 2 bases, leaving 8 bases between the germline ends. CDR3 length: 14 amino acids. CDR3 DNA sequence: TGTGCCAGCAGCTTAGACGCAGGGAACTATGGCTACACCTTC. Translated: CASSLDAGNYGYTF.

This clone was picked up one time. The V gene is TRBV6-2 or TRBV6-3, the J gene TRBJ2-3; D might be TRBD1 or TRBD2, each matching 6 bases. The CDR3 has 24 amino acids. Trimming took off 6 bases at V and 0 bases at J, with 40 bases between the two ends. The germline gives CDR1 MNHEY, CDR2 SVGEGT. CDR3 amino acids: CASSPLSQGATKGLGGSSTDTQYF. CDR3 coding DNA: TGTGCCAGCAGCCCACTGTCCCAAGGGGCAACTAAGGGGCTCGGGGGCTCTAGCACAGATACGCAGTATTTT.

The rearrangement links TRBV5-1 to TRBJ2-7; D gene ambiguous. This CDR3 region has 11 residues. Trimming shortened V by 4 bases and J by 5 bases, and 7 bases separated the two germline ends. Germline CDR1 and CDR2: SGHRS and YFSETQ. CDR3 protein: CASSPNNEQYF. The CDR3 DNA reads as TGCGCCAGCAGCCCCAACAACGAGCAGTACTTC.

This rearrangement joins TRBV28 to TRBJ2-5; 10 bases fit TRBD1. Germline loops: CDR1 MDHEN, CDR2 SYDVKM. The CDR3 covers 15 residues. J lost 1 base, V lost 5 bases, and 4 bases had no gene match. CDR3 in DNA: TGTGCCAGCAGTCCGGACAGGGGGGGCCAAGAGACCCAGTACTTC. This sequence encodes CASSPDRGGQETQYF.

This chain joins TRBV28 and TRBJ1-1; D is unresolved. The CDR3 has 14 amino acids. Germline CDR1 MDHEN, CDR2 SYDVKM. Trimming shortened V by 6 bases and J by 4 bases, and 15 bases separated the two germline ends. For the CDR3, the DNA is TGTGCCAGCAGACTTCCAGGAGAGCCCACTGAAGCTTTCTTT. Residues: CASRLPGEPTEAFF.

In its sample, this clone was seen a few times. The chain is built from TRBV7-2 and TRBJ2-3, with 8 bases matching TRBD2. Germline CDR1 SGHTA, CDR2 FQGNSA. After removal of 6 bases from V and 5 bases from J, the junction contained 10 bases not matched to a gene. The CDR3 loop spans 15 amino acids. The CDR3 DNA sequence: TGTGCCAGCAGAATAACCGGGACTAGGGTAGATACGCAGTATTTT. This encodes CASRITGTRVDTQYF.

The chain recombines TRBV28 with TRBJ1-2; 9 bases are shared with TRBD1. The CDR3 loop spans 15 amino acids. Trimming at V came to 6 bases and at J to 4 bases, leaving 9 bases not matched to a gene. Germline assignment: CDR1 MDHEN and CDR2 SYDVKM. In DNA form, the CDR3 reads TGTGCCAGCAGCTCTTCCGGGACAGGGAGCTATGGCTACACCTTC. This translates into CASSSSGTGSYGYTF.